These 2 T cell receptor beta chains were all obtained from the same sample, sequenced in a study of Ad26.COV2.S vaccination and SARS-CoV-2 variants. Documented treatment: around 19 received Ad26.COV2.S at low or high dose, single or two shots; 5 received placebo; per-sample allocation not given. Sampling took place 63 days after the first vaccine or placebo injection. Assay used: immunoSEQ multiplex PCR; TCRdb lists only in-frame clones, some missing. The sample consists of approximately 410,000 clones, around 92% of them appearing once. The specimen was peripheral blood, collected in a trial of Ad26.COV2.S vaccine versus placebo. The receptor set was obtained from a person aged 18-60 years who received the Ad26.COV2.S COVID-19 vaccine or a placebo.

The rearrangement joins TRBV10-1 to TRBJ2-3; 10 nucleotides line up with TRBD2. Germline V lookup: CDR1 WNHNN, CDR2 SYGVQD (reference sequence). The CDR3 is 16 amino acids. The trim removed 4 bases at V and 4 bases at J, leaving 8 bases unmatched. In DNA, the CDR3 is TGCGCCAGCAGTGGACTAGCGGGCTCCCCGGCAGATACGCAGTATTTT. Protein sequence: CASSGLAGSPADTQYF.

CDR3 nucleotide sequence: TGTGCCAGCAGCCAAGGGCCTGATCCGGGGGACACTGAAGCTTTCTTT. This codes for CASSQGPDPGDTEAFF. V usage is TRBV3-1 (or the pseudogene TRBV3-2) and J usage is TRBJ1-1; tentatively, D is TRBD1 (5 bases). Germline lookup yields CDR1 LGHDT and CDR2 YNNKEL (reference sequence). V was clipped by 1 base and J by 3 bases, with 15 bases between them. The CDR3 extends over 16 amino acids.